Reported below is one TCR beta chain. No antigen is known for it. Treatment in this sample: oral pan-JAK inhibitor, 5-10 mg twice daily. PBMCs yielded sorted CD4+ and CD8+ T cells. Following RNA extraction, reverse transcription yielded cDNA that acted as the sequencing template. Sequencing used immunoSEQ multiplex PCR; TCRdb keeps in-frame clones, though not all of them. The sample lists 150,000 to 200,000 clones, roughly 60% occurring once. Per the germline V gene, CDR1 is LNHDA and CDR2 is SQIVND (reference sequence). This CDR3 is built from 15 residues. Trimming removed 3 bases at V and 4 bases at J, with 15 bases between. The data are from a study of CD8+ T cells in alopecia areata. General study findings and limits: Among the 100 top clones, expanded CD8+ clones, like scalp clonality, were significantly decreased by tofacitinib.

Source: CD4+ T cells sorted from blood, taken at week 24, from a patient treated with tofacitinib. This receptor was taken from a human donor with alopecia areata. The genes are TRBV19 and TRBJ1-1, with D maybe TRBD1 (6 bases). The CDR3 protein is CASSMSQGWFTEAFF. The CDR3 DNA reads TGTGCCAGTAGTATGTCGCAGGGGTGGTTCACTGAAGCTTTCTTT.